Below, 20 T cell receptor beta chains from the same sample are listed, as sequenced in a study of Ad26.COV2.S vaccination and SARS-CoV-2 variants. This table comes from immunoSEQ multiplex PCR, and its TCRdb copy is limited to in-frame clones, with some not included. The table records 240,000 or so clones, 88% of them present only once. Sample treatment: some 20 received Ad26.COV2.S at low or high dose, single or two shots; about 5 received placebo; per-sample allocation not given. Sampling happened 63 days after the first vaccine or placebo injection. The sequenced sample was peripheral blood, obtained in a trial of Ad26.COV2.S vaccine versus placebo. The source is a person between 18 and 65 years old who received the Ad26.COV2.S COVID-19 vaccine or a placebo.

The chain uses TRBV7-2 and TRBJ1-1; 9 nucleotides line up with TRBD1. Germline lookup yields CDR1 SGHTA and CDR2 FQGNSA. Losses at the gene ends were 4 bases for V and 5 bases for J; bases not matched to a gene: 5. The CDR3 covers 14 residues. The CDR3: CASSSGTGRTEAFF. CDR3 DNA sequence: TGTGCCAGCAGCTCGGGGACAGGGAGAACTGAAGCTTTCTTT.

This chain connects TRBV19 to TRBJ2-2, with D possibly matching TRBD2 (7 bases). The V gene lost 4 bases and the J gene lost 4 bases, with 16 bases spanning the gap. This CDR3 is built from 16 residues. The V gene's germline CDR1 is LNHDA and CDR2 SQIVND (reference sequence). CDR3 DNA sequence: TGTGCCAGTAGTACCAAAGGGGGGGCCCTCACCGGGGAGCTGTTTTTT. Translated, it gives CASSTKGGALTGELFF.

V and J are TRBV13 and TRBJ2-7, with 8 bases matching TRBD1. The CDR3 length is 14 residues. V shed 4 bases and J 4 bases; nucleotides not matched to a gene: 6. CDR1 is PRHDT, CDR2 FYEKMQ, per germline (reference sequence). CDR3 sequence (DNA): TGTGCCAGCAGCTCCGGGACAGGTTTTTACGAGCAGTACTTC. Translation: CASSSGTGFYEQYF.

This chain joins TRBV7-2 and TRBJ2-1; 7 bases match TRBD2. Germline CDR1 and CDR2: SGHTA and FQGNSA. CDR3 length: 17 amino acids. Germline trimming cut 1 base from V and 6 bases from J; bases unmatched to any gene: 12. DNA of the CDR3: TGTGCCAGCAGCTTAGGAGATGAAGCGGGGTTCCTCAATGAGCAGTTCTTC. Protein: CASSLGDEAGFLNEQFF.

The genes are TRBV7-6 and TRBJ2-1, with TRBD2 identical over 10 bases. V lost 5 bases to trimming and J lost 7 bases; unmatched junction nucleotides: 8. The length of the CDR3 is 15 residues. Germline CDR1 reads SGHVS; CDR2 reads FNYEAQ. CDR3: CASSTTSGPVNEQFF. For the CDR3, the DNA is TGTGCCAGCAGCACGACTAGCGGGCCCGTTAATGAGCAGTTCTTC.

The V and J genes are TRBV3-1 (or the pseudogene TRBV3-2) and TRBJ2-7; 9 bases agree with TRBD2. CDR3 length: 16 residues. Trimming cost V 4 bases and J 9 bases; bases outside gene matches: 16. The germline gives CDR1 LGHDT, CDR2 YNNKEL (reference sequence). The CDR3 sequence: CASSPLSGGGAEGQYF. The CDR3 DNA reads as TGTGCCAGCAGCCCCTTGTCTGGCGGGGGGGCCGAAGGGCAGTACTTC.

The V gene is TRBV30, the J gene TRBJ1-5; D is uncertain. V dropped 2 bases and J dropped 4 bases, with 9 bases sitting between them. The CDR3 has 13 amino acids. Germline V gene lookup returns CDR1 GTSNPN and CDR2 SVGIG (reference sequence). For the CDR3, the DNA is TGTGCCTGGAGTTTACAGAATAATCAGCCCCAGCATTTT. The encoded protein is CAWSLQNNQPQHF.

The rearrangement uses TRBV5-1 and TRBJ1-2; D ambiguous. Trimming took 4 bases from V and 2 from J, leaving 6 bases between them. The CDR3 is 12 residues long. CDR1 and CDR2 from the germline V gene are SGHRS and YFSETQ. CDR3 sequence (DNA): TGCGCCAGCAGCCCGCAGAACTATGGCTACACCTTC. Translation gives CASSPQNYGYTF.

The rearrangement links TRBV24-1 to TRBJ2-2; D gene unclear. V lost 0 bases to trimming and J lost 3 bases, with 4 bases between them. Germline-derived CDR1 and CDR2 are KGHDR and SFDVKD. The CDR3 runs 14 residues. CDR3 nucleotide sequence: TGTGCCACCAGTGATTTGAGGGACACCGGGGAGCTGTTTTTT. Translated, it gives CATSDLRDTGELFF.

The V call is TRBV10-3, the J call TRBJ2-1, with 14 bases aligning to TRBD2. The germline CDR1 and CDR2 sequences are ENHRY and SYGVKD. The CDR3 loop spans 16 amino acids. Germline trimming cut 6 bases from V and 5 bases from J; bases unmatched to any gene: 6. CDR3 in DNA: TGTGCCATCAGCGACCTGGGACTAGCGGGAGACAATGAGCAGTTCTTC. It translates to CAISDLGLAGDNEQFF.

A single count supports this clone. The chain uses TRBV6-5 and TRBJ2-2; TRBD1 aligns across 8 bases. Germline V gene sequence: CDR1 MNHEY, CDR2 SVGAGI. V gave up 6 bases and J gave up 1 base; unmatched junction bases: 1. The CDR3 loop spans 14 amino acids. CDR3 DNA: TGTGCCAGCAGGGGGACAGGGAACACCGGGGAGCTGTTTTTT. Residues: CASRGTGNTGELFF.

This clone was observed a few times. V is TRBV25-1 and J is TRBJ2-1; TRBD1 matches 7 bases. V was pared by 1 base and J by 4 bases, with 10 bases of the junction left unmatched. Germline V CDR1 and CDR2: MGHDK, SYGVNS. This CDR3 is 17 amino acids long. The CDR3 region is CASSELRDRAFYNEQFF. CDR3 sequence (DNA): TGTGCCAGCAGTGAATTGAGGGACAGAGCTTTTTACAATGAGCAGTTCTTC.

The chain's CDR3 is CAFKGVGNTEAFF. Written as DNA, the CDR3 is TGTGCCTTTAAAGGGGTGGGGAACACTGAAGCTTTCTTT. This sequence joins TRBV30 and TRBJ1-1; possible D gene TRBD1, 5 bases. This CDR3 region has 13 residues. V shed 7 bases and J shed 1 base, with 13 bases lying between them. From germline, CDR1 is GTSNPN and CDR2 SVGIG (reference sequence).

The chain combines TRBV6-2 or TRBV6-3 with TRBJ2-3; 9 nucleotides align to TRBD2. V gave up 2 bases and J gave up 6 bases; unmatched junction bases: 6. The CDR3 has 15 residues. CDR1 and CDR2 from the germline V gene are MNHEY and SVGEGT. The CDR3 sequence is CASSYVAGDVDTQYF. CDR3 sequence (DNA): TGTGCCAGCAGTTACGTAGCGGGAGATGTGGATACGCAGTATTTT.

J is TRBJ2-3 and V is TRBV7-9; D remains unclear. Germline V gene lookup returns CDR1 SEHNR and CDR2 FQNEAQ (reference sequence). The CDR3 length is 11 residues. Trimming left V 6 bases short and J 8 bases short, with 9 bases between. The DNA of the CDR3 is TGTGCCAGCAGAGATGGGGTTACGCAGTATTTT. This encodes CASRDGVTQYF. Variable domain in full (rest from reference TRBV7-9 and TRBJ2-3): DTGVSQNPRHKITKRGQNVTFRCDPISEHNRLYWYRQTLGQGPEFLTYFQNEAQLEKSRLLSDRFSAERPKGSFSTLEIQRTEQGDSAMYLCASRDGVTQYFGPGTRLTVL.

The J gene is TRBJ1-2, the V gene TRBV4-2, with 7 positions matching TRBD1. Germline lookup yields CDR1 LGHNA and CDR2 YNFKEQ. The CDR3 totals 16 residues. V lost 0 bases, J lost 1 base, and 5 bases stayed unmatched. CDR3 coding DNA: TGTGCCAGCAGCCAAGATTCCCGACAGGGTAACTATGGCTACACCTTC. Translating gives CASSQDSRQGNYGYTF.

The V gene is TRBV6-5, the J gene TRBJ2-5; 10 bases match TRBD2. The germline V gene has CDR1 MNHEY and CDR2 SVGAGI. This CDR3 is built from 14 residues. V was pared by 2 bases and J by 4 bases, with 1 base of the junction left unmatched. The CDR3 sequence: CASSYRLAGETQYF. The CDR3 DNA sequence: TGTGCCAGCAGTTACCGACTAGCGGGAGAGACCCAGTACTTC.

The chain joins TRBV9 to TRBJ1-3, with TRBD1 matching over 8 bases. J gave up 4 bases and V 0 bases, and 6 bases lay outside the gene matches. Per the germline V gene, CDR1 is SGDLS and CDR2 is YYNGEE. CDR3 length equals 16 residues. As DNA, the CDR3 is TGTGCCAGCAGCGTAGGGGTGGACAGGGCAGGAAACACCATATATTTT. Translation gives CASSVGVDRAGNTIYF.

This chain joins TRBV9 and TRBJ2-1; possibly TRBD1 or TRBD2 for D (5 bases each). The CDR3 sequence is 16 residues long. Per the germline V gene, CDR1 is SGDLS and CDR2 is YYNGEE. Trimming stripped 0 bases from V and 2 bases from J, with 12 bases between. Here the CDR3 DNA reads TGTGCCAGCAGCGTAGAGGGTAGGGGACCCTACAATGAGCAGTTCTTC. Translating gives CASSVEGRGPYNEQFF.

The chain couples TRBV6-5 to TRBJ2-1; D is uncertain. The CDR3 covers 13 residues. The V and J ends lost 6 bases and 14 bases respectively, with 20 bases between them. The germline gives CDR1 MNHEY, CDR2 SVGAGI. CDR3: CASSQREGSVEFF. The CDR3 nucleotides read TGTGCCAGCAGCCAGAGAGAAGGGTCTGTGGAGTTCTTC.